Below, 31 T cell receptor beta chains from the same sample are listed, as sequenced in a study of early T cells in non-severe SARS-CoV-2 infection. One entry per CDR3 protein results from TCRdb running MiXCR on the 5' RACE reads. This table holds about 83,000 distinct CDR3 sequences, roughly 13% found once. Input material: whole blood. All receptors derive from an adult who was a healthcare worker with PCR-confirmed SARS-CoV-2 infection or an uninfected control (not recorded which).

This chain joins TRBV7-2 and TRBJ2-5; no reliable D call. Per germline, CDR1 SGHTA and CDR2 FQGNSA. This CDR3 region has 12 residues. Trimming removed 2 bases at V and 9 bases at J, with 10 bases between. DNA for the CDR3: TGTGCCAGCAGCTTAAGTACAAGGGCCCAGTACTTC. This codes for CASSLSTRAQYF. The variable domain in full, completed from reference TRBV7-2 and TRBJ2-5, reads GAGVSQSPSNKVTEKGKDVELRCDPISGHTALYWYRQSLGQGLEFLIYFQGNSAPDKSGLPSDRFSAERTGGSVSTLTIQRTQQEDSAVYLCASSLSTRAQYFGPGTRLLVL.

The chain uses TRBV29-1 and TRBJ2-2; tentatively, D is TRBD2 (5 bases). This CDR3 comprises 13 residues. Trimming stripped 5 bases from V and 3 bases from J, with 10 bases between. Germline V CDR1 and CDR2: SQVTM, ANQGSEA. CDR3 DNA: TGCAGCGTTCGCGGGCTTTACACCGGGGAGCTGTTTTTT. Amino acids: CSVRGLYTGELFF.

The chain couples TRBV10-2 to TRBJ2-5; D not certain. V was clipped by 5 bases and J by 0 bases, with 7 bases between them. CDR1 WSHSY and CDR2 SAAADI come from the germline V gene. This CDR3 is 13 amino acids long. Written as DNA, the CDR3 is TGCGCCAGCAGTTTAGAGTACCAAGAGACCCAGTACTTC. It translates to CASSLEYQETQYF.

The genes are TRBV18 and TRBJ1-3; D perhaps matches TRBD1 (6 bases). The V end was cut by 3 bases, the J end by 4 bases, with 28 bases between. This CDR3 is built from 20 residues. Germline assignment: CDR1 KGHSH and CDR2 LQKENI. CDR3 amino acids: CASSPGPGQTDPFPGNTIYF. The CDR3 DNA sequence: TGTGCCAGCTCACCGGGTCCGGGACAAACGGACCCCTTCCCCGGAAACACCATATATTTT.

The rearrangement links TRBV7-2 to TRBJ1-1; TRBD1 is a possible D gene (6 bases). The CDR3 extends over 14 amino acids. Per the germline V gene, CDR1 is SGHTA and CDR2 is FQGNSA. V lost 6 bases, J lost 1 base, and 12 bases lay in between. The CDR3 spells CASSRQVTNTEAFF. The CDR3 DNA sequence: TGTGCCAGCAGTCGACAGGTCACGAACACTGAAGCTTTCTTT.

V gene TRBV7-2 combines with J gene TRBJ2-2; 7 bases match TRBD2. Trimming took 2 bases from V and 0 from J; bases not matched to a gene: 3. The germline gives CDR1 SGHTA, CDR2 FQGNSA. The CDR3 has 16 residues. As DNA, the CDR3 is TGTGCCAGCAGCTTAAGCGGGACCACGAACACCGGGGAGCTGTTTTTT. It codes for CASSLSGTTNTGELFF.

Ten or more counts support this clonotype. This sequence joins TRBV20-1 and TRBJ2-5; 9 nucleotides align to TRBD2. Germline lookup yields CDR1 DFQATT and CDR2 SNEGSKA (reference sequence). Trimming took 5 bases from V and 0 from J; bases not matched to a gene: 4. This CDR3 spans 14 amino acids. The CDR3 loop reads CSASSGGYQETQYF. The CDR3 DNA is TGCAGTGCTTCCAGCGGGGGGTACCAAGAGACCCAGTACTTC.

This clonotype was detected many times. This sequence joins TRBV20-1 and TRBJ2-6; no definite D call. The CDR3 is made up of 14 amino acids. Trimming took 1 base from V and 2 from J, leaving 6 bases between them. Germline values: CDR1 DFQATT, CDR2 SNEGSKA (reference sequence). This CDR3 is CSARGRAGANVLTF. DNA of the CDR3: TGCAGTGCTAGAGGAAGGGCTGGGGCCAACGTCCTGACTTTC.

At least ten counts were recorded for this clonotype. This chain joins TRBV7-9 and TRBJ2-6; D is ambiguous. V was trimmed by 5 bases and J by 4 bases, leaving 9 bases between them. Germline CDR1 SEHNR, CDR2 FQNEAQ (reference sequence). The CDR3 is 14 residues long. CDR3 in DNA: TGTGCCAGCAGCCTCGTAACGGGGGCCAACGTCCTGACTTTC. This encodes CASSLVTGANVLTF.

The V call is TRBV5-1, the J call TRBJ2-4; D call uncertain. V was pared by 0 bases and J by 4 bases, with 11 bases between. The CDR3 length is 15 residues. Looked up from germline, CDR1 is SGHRS and CDR2 is YFSETQ. CDR3 in amino acids: CASSLGQKPKNIQYF. The CDR3 DNA is TGCGCCAGCAGCTTGGGGCAGAAGCCAAAAAACATTCAGTACTTC.

This clonotype has just a few counts. The chain employs TRBV5-1 and TRBJ2-3, with no clear D. The germline gives CDR1 SGHRS, CDR2 YFSETQ. CDR3 size: 17 residues. V was shortened by 0 bases and J by 0 bases, with 14 bases between the two germline ends. DNA of the CDR3: TGCGCCAGCAGCTTGGCCGCCCTTTTAAGCAGCACAGATACGCAGTATTTT. Its translation: CASSLAALLSSTDTQYF.

This clonotype was picked up a small number of times. The chain joins TRBV2 to TRBJ1-1, with 8 positions matching TRBD1. This CDR3 spans 14 amino acids. Germline-derived CDR1 and CDR2 are SNHLY and FYNNEI. Germline trimming cut 6 bases from V and 5 bases from J; bases unmatched to any gene: 8. The CDR3 loop is CASSLGQGGTEAFF. The CDR3 coding sequence is TGTGCCAGCAGCCTCGGACAGGGCGGGACTGAAGCTTTCTTT.

With regard to this clonotype: A single base separates this from a much larger clone, so it may be a read error. The J gene is TRBJ2-2, the V gene TRBV20-1; D is ambiguous. Trimming left V 8 bases short and J 5 bases short, with 9 bases between. The germline gives CDR1 DFQATT, CDR2 SNEGSKA (reference sequence). The CDR3 consists of 11 residues. CDR3 nucleotide sequence: TGCAGTCCAAGTGGGACCGGGGAGCTGTTTTTT. Amino acid sequence: CSPSGTGELFF.

This clonotype was picked up a small number of times. This chain joins TRBV20-1 and TRBJ2-7, with TRBD2 identical over 8 bases. The CDR3 consists of 17 residues. V was pared by 0 bases and J by 3 bases, with 13 bases of the junction left unmatched. CDR1 is DFQATT and CDR2 is SNEGSKA in the germline V gene (reference sequence). The CDR3 sequence is CSARDSRRTSTGYEQYF. The CDR3 DNA sequence: TGCAGTGCTAGAGACTCCCGACGGACTAGCACCGGCTACGAGCAGTACTTC.

In this sample, this clonotype turned up a few times. This chain links TRBV29-1 with TRBJ1-1, with no clear D. The CDR3 consists of 14 residues. Germline CDR1 is SQVTM and CDR2 is ANQGSEA. Between the trimmed V and J ends, which lost 0 bases and 0 bases, there was a span of 8 bases. DNA for the CDR3: TGCAGCGTTGAAGATCGGTACATGAACACTGAAGCTTTCTTT. Encoded protein: CSVEDRYMNTEAFF. Full variable domain (outside the CDR3, taken from reference TRBV29-1 and TRBJ1-1): SAVISQKPSRDICQRGTSLTIQCQVDSQVTMMFWYRQQPGQSLTLIATANQGSEATYESGFVIDKFPISRPNLTFSTLTVSNMSPEDSSIYLCSVEDRYMNTEAFFGQGTRLTVV.

This clonotype was observed at least ten times. The chain has TRBV12-3 or TRBV12-4 and TRBJ2-7; tentatively, D is TRBD2 (6 bases). V was pared by 4 bases and J by 4 bases, with 14 bases between. The CDR3 runs to 14 residues. CDR3 bases: TGTGCCAGCAGTTCCGGGACTGTAGCTTACGAGCAGTACTTC. Its translation is CASSSGTVAYEQYF.

This clonotype showed up just a few times. The chain couples TRBV15 to TRBJ2-1, with D possibly being TRBD2 (5 bases). This CDR3 is 15 amino acids long. The V gene lost 0 bases and the J gene lost 4 bases, with 10 bases spanning the gap. Germline lookup yields CDR1 LNHNV and CDR2 YYDKDF (reference sequence). DNA of the CDR3: TGTGCCACCAGCAGAGATCCGAGGGATTACAATGAGCAGTTCTTC. As protein: CATSRDPRDYNEQFF.

This clonotype was detected ten times or more. This chain links TRBV7-9 with TRBJ1-1, with D perhaps matching TRBD1 (5 bases). The V and J ends lost 4 bases and 1 base respectively, with 10 bases between them. CDR1 is SEHNR and CDR2 is FQNEAQ in the germline V gene (reference sequence). This CDR3 region has 14 residues. The CDR3 protein is CASSSRGANTEAFF. CDR3 DNA sequence: TGTGCCAGCAGCTCAAGAGGGGCGAACACTGAAGCTTTCTTT.

In its sample, this clonotype was seen many times. The J gene is TRBJ2-1, the V gene TRBV5-1; the D gene is possibly TRBD2 (5 bases). This CDR3 has 13 amino acids. V lost 0 bases to trimming and J lost 6 bases, with 7 bases between them. Germline V lookup: CDR1 SGHRS, CDR2 YFSETQ. Here the CDR3 DNA reads TGCGCCAGCAGCTTGGCGGGAATCAATGAGCAGTTCTTC. It codes for CASSLAGINEQFF.

The table lists this clonotype with many counts. This chain's CDR3 is CASSFQGLDEQYF. As DNA, the CDR3 is TGTGCCAGCAGCTTTCAGGGGTTGGACGAGCAGTACTTC. This chain joins TRBV7-9 and TRBJ2-7; D is perhaps TRBD1 (6 bases). This CDR3 region has 13 residues. Germline V gives CDR1 SEHNR, CDR2 FQNEAQ (reference sequence). Trimming shortened V by 3 bases and J by 5 bases, and 11 bases separated the two germline ends.

This clonotype was seen a handful of times. The chain combines TRBV30 with TRBJ2-3; a weak D match, TRBD1 (6 bases). Germline-derived CDR1 and CDR2 are GTSNPN and SVGIG (reference sequence). V lost 3 bases, J lost 0 bases, and 25 bases lay in between. CDR3 size: 19 residues. The CDR3 region is CAWRGDIRLSWWSTDTQYF. The CDR3 nucleotides read TGTGCCTGGAGGGGGGACATTCGACTTTCATGGTGGAGCACAGATACGCAGTATTTT.

At least ten counts were recorded for this clonotype. The J gene is TRBJ1-2, the V gene TRBV27; D remains ambiguous. CDR1 and CDR2 (germline): MNHEY, SMNVEV (reference sequence). V gave up 1 base and J gave up 5 bases, with 11 bases separating them. There are 14 residues in the CDR3. The CDR3 sequence: CASSLLSGEYGYTF. CDR3 DNA: TGTGCCAGCAGTTTATTGTCTGGGGAGTATGGCTACACCTTC.

This clonotype has at least ten counts. The chain has TRBV20-1 and TRBJ2-5, with 11 bases that match TRBD2. Germline CDR1 is DFQATT and CDR2 is SNEGSKA (reference sequence). V shed 0 bases, J shed 1 base, and the junction held 10 bases outside the gene matches. This CDR3 spans 18 amino acids. In DNA, the CDR3 is TGCAGTGCTAGAGATCGGTTCGGGACTAGCGGCCTCCAAGAGACCCAGTACTTC. Encoded protein: CSARDRFGTSGLQETQYF.

The chain carries TRBV20-1 and TRBJ2-1; D is unclear. Germline V CDR1 and CDR2: DFQATT, SNEGSKA (reference sequence). The CDR3 is made up of 14 amino acids. Trimming pared 5 bases from V and 0 bases from J, leaving 11 bases between. In DNA, the CDR3 is TGCAGTGCTGTTGGGCCCAGCTCCTACAATGAGCAGTTCTTC. It yields the protein CSAVGPSSYNEQFF.

For the CDR3, the DNA is TGCGCCAGCAGCTTCAAACCGGGACTAGCGGGGGGGCCCCCTTCCGACGAGCAGTACTTC. This encodes CASSFKPGLAGGPPSDEQYF. The rearrangement joins TRBV4-1 to TRBJ2-7, with 16 bases matching TRBD2. The CDR3 is made up of 20 amino acids. Germline-derived CDR1 and CDR2 are MGHRA and YSYEKL. V trimming: 5 bases; J trimming: 5 bases; junction bases outside the gene matches: 18.

This clonotype was seen at least ten times. The V call is TRBV6-1, the J call TRBJ1-5; D is uncertain. The CDR3 runs to 17 residues. Germline V gene sequence: CDR1 MNHNS, CDR2 SASEGT. The germline V and J ends were trimmed by 0 bases and 9 bases, with 21 bases remaining between them. CDR3 residues: CASSEAGGGVSGRPQHF. CDR3 nucleotides: TGTGCCAGCAGTGAAGCTGGCGGCGGAGTTTCGGGGAGGCCCCAGCATTTT.

The sample holds a few counts of this clonotype. V and J are TRBV6-6 and TRBJ2-1; D possibly corresponds to TRBD1 (6 bases). Looked up from germline, CDR1 is MNHNY and CDR2 is SVGAGI (reference sequence). Between the trimmed V and J ends, which lost 6 bases and 5 bases, there was a span of 14 bases. The CDR3 consists of 14 residues. The CDR3 DNA is TGTGCCAGCAGGGACAGTTTGGAACACAATGAGCAGTTCTTC. Protein: CASRDSLEHNEQFF.

This clonotype was observed at least ten times. The chain uses TRBV29-1 and TRBJ2-6, with D unresolved. The V gene's germline CDR1 is SQVTM and CDR2 ANQGSEA. This CDR3 region has 16 residues. The V gene lost 6 bases and the J gene lost 1 base, with 16 bases spanning the gap. The CDR3 sequence is CSVYVATRSGANVLTF. DNA for the CDR3: TGCAGCGTCTACGTCGCGACAAGGTCTGGGGCCAACGTCCTGACTTTC.

This clonotype has a count of ten or more. This chain joins TRBV19 and TRBJ1-2; D unclear. Trimming shortened V by 2 bases and J by 6 bases, and 10 bases separated the two germline ends. The CDR3 totals 13 residues. Germline V gene lookup returns CDR1 LNHDA and CDR2 SQIVND (reference sequence). The CDR3 sequence is CASSIIGRHGYTF. DNA of the CDR3: TGTGCCAGTAGTATAATCGGGAGACATGGCTACACCTTC.

This clonotype was seen at least ten times. The chain recombines TRBV3-1 with TRBJ2-1; D possibly uses TRBD1 or TRBD2 (5 bases each). The germline gives CDR1 LGHDT, CDR2 YNNKEL (reference sequence). V lost 8 bases and J lost 6, with 17 bases in between. The CDR3 totals 14 residues. The CDR3 DNA sequence: TGTGCCAGCCGCCGGGGCGTTGCCCCCAATGAGCAGTTCTTC. It codes for CASRRGVAPNEQFF.

Comments on this clonotype: This may arise from a read error, as a much more abundant clone is one base away. This chain joins TRBV3-1 and TRBJ2-1, with D possibly matching TRBD2 (6 bases). The CDR3 is 15 amino acids. Germline lookup yields CDR1 LGHDT and CDR2 YNNKEL (reference sequence). This CDR3 is CTSSPGLPAHNEQFF. The CDR3 bases are TGTACCAGCAGCCCCGGACTACCCGCCCACAATGAGCAGTTCTTC.